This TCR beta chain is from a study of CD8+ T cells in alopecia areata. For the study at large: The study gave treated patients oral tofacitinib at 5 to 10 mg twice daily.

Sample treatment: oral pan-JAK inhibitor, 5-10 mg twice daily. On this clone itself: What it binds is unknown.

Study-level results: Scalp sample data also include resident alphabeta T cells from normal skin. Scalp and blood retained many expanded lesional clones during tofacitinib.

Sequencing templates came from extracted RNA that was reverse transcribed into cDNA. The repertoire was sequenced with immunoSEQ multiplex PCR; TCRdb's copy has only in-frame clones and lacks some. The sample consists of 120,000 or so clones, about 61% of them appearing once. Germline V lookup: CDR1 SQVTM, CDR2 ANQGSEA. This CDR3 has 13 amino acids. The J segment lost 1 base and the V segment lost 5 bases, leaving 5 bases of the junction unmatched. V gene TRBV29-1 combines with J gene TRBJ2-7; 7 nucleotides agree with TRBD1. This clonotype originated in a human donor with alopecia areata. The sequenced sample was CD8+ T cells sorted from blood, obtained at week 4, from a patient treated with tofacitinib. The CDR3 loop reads CSVFGTESYEQYF. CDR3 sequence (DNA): TGCAGCGTTTTTGGGACAGAGTCCTACGAGCAGTACTTC.